These T cell receptor beta chains were read from a single sample in a study of blood T cell repertoires in COVID-19. Generated by immunoSEQ multiplex PCR, the TCRdb table keeps only in-frame clones and is missing some. Among around 300,000 clones listed, 90% were seen once. Sequencing was carried out using peripheral blood. These TCRs come from a woman in her fifties or sixties with COVID-19, enrolled during active disease. Both conserved end residues are trimmed from each CDR3. Fields, in order: J gene, V gene, CDR3 length, clone size, CDR3 protein. Rows give clone size only sometimes, using once, few, many, or a class for an expanded clone.

j_gene: TRBJ2-7
v_gene: TRBV6-5
len: 13
abundance: -
CDR3aa: ASSIETSGSREQY

j_gene: TRBJ2-4
v_gene: TRBV9
len: 13
abundance: few
CDR3aa: ASSVEGRQGNIQY

j_gene: TRBJ1-1
v_gene: TRBV6-5
len: 12
abundance: -
CDR3aa: ASRPGQGSSEAF

j_gene: TRBJ2-1
v_gene: TRBV7-3
len: 13
abundance: -
CDR3aa: ASSFLQDRYNEQF

j_gene: TRBJ2-7
v_gene: TRBV19
len: 11
abundance: -
CDR3aa: ASSLPGYYEQY

j_gene: TRBJ2-7
v_gene: TRBV27
len: 11
abundance: -
CDR3aa: ASRPTGDYEQY

j_gene: TRBJ1-5
v_gene: TRBV6-8
len: 12
abundance: -
CDR3aa: ASSYSPFLGPQH

j_gene: TRBJ2-1
v_gene: TRBV24-1
len: 14
abundance: -
CDR3aa: ATSDLGSGSHNEQF

j_gene: TRBJ1-1
v_gene: TRBV7-2
len: 12
abundance: -
CDR3aa: ASSLSEVLTEAF

j_gene: TRBJ2-2
v_gene: TRBV10-3
len: 15
abundance: -
CDR3aa: AISPQRGSLGTGELF

j_gene: TRBJ2-4
v_gene: TRBV27
len: 13
abundance: once
CDR3aa: ASSLGTGFANIQY

j_gene: TRBJ2-5
v_gene: TRBV5-4
len: 14
abundance: -
CDR3aa: ASSPPGLARQETQY

j_gene: TRBJ1-1
v_gene: TRBV4-1
len: 14
abundance: few
CDR3aa: ASSLRTGQGNTEAF

j_gene: TRBJ1-1
v_gene: TRBV9
len: 11
abundance: -
CDR3aa: ASSESINTEAF

j_gene: TRBJ1-1
v_gene: TRBV6-1
len: 11
abundance: -
CDR3aa: ASSDIRAGKAF

j_gene: TRBJ1-1
v_gene: TRBV15
len: 14
abundance: -
CDR3aa: ATSRDWGTPNTEAF

j_gene: TRBJ2-4
v_gene: TRBV10-1
len: 15
abundance: -
CDR3aa: ASSDARLGPAKNIQY

j_gene: TRBJ1-2
v_gene: TRBV6-5
len: 13
abundance: -
CDR3aa: ASSYAGQGSYGYT

j_gene: TRBJ1-5
v_gene: TRBV6-5
len: 12
abundance: -
CDR3aa: ASSDLRAIQPQH

j_gene: TRBJ2-7
v_gene: TRBV5-1
len: 11
abundance: -
CDR3aa: ASSPQGTYEQY

j_gene: TRBJ2-6
v_gene: TRBV6-1
len: 19
abundance: -
CDR3aa: ASSEGGGSRLDYSGANVLT

j_gene: TRBJ2-7
v_gene: TRBV3-1/TRBV3-2
len: 14
abundance: -
CDR3aa: ASRGTSGANSYEQY

j_gene: TRBJ2-1
v_gene: TRBV6-4
len: 9
abundance: -
CDR3aa: ASRRGGEQF

j_gene: TRBJ2-3
v_gene: TRBV18
len: 15
abundance: -
CDR3aa: ASSPEGLAGGTDTQY

j_gene: TRBJ2-1
v_gene: TRBV7-9
len: 13
abundance: -
CDR3aa: ASSLGQGSYNEQF

j_gene: TRBJ1-4
v_gene: TRBV5-1
len: 13
abundance: -
CDR3aa: ASSLSQGAGEKLF

j_gene: TRBJ2-7
v_gene: TRBV30
len: 10
abundance: once
CDR3aa: AAGQGTHEQY

j_gene: TRBJ1-4
v_gene: TRBV4-2
len: 13
abundance: -
CDR3aa: ASSQGGQRNEKLF

j_gene: TRBJ2-6
v_gene: TRBV18
len: 12
abundance: -
CDR3aa: ASSVQGGANVLT

j_gene: TRBJ2-2
v_gene: TRBV7-9
len: 16
abundance: -
CDR3aa: ASSLDLGAGDRTGELF

j_gene: TRBJ2-1
v_gene: TRBV7-9
len: 12
abundance: -
CDR3aa: ASSLTSGSNEQF

j_gene: TRBJ2-3
v_gene: TRBV18
len: 11
abundance: once
CDR3aa: ASSITGADTQY

j_gene: TRBJ1-6
v_gene: TRBV30
len: 12
abundance: once
CDR3aa: AWSEGVHNSPLH

j_gene: TRBJ2-6
v_gene: TRBV25-1
len: 15
abundance: -
CDR3aa: ASSEFTVSSGANVLT

j_gene: TRBJ2-3
v_gene: TRBV5-1
len: 11
abundance: -
CDR3aa: ASSLGGMNTQY

j_gene: TRBJ1-5
v_gene: TRBV27
len: 12
abundance: -
CDR3aa: ASSLTGIHQPQH

j_gene: TRBJ1-4
v_gene: TRBV2
len: 11
abundance: -
CDR3aa: ASSEALGGKLF

j_gene: TRBJ2-3
v_gene: TRBV12-5
len: 14
abundance: once
CDR3aa: ASGFGTEYLGDTQY

j_gene: TRBJ1-3
v_gene: TRBV5-1
len: 14
abundance: once
CDR3aa: ASTSMGASSGNTIY

j_gene: TRBJ1-5
v_gene: TRBV10-3
len: 13
abundance: once
CDR3aa: AISTTGFSNQPQH

j_gene: TRBJ1-3
v_gene: TRBV5-4
len: 12
abundance: once
CDR3aa: ASRATISGNTIY

j_gene: TRBJ2-3
v_gene: TRBV4-1
len: 16
abundance: -
CDR3aa: ASSQTGLAGGQSDTQY

j_gene: TRBJ2-1
v_gene: TRBV7-9
len: 12
abundance: -
CDR3aa: ASSPGQGHNEQF

j_gene: TRBJ1-5
v_gene: TRBV27
len: 13
abundance: -
CDR3aa: ASSLGAYSNQPQH

j_gene: TRBJ2-1
v_gene: TRBV3-1/TRBV3-2
len: 19
abundance: once
CDR3aa: ASSQVRQIISSGSSYNEQF

j_gene: TRBJ2-7
v_gene: TRBV19
len: 12
abundance: -
CDR3aa: ASSRQASSYEQY

j_gene: TRBJ2-7
v_gene: TRBV6-6
len: 13
abundance: -
CDR3aa: ASSYSSGASYEQY

j_gene: TRBJ2-7
v_gene: TRBV4-1
len: 10
abundance: -
CDR3aa: ASSQRGNEQY

j_gene: TRBJ2-3
v_gene: TRBV28
len: 11
abundance: -
CDR3aa: ASRAGGTDTQY

j_gene: TRBJ1-4
v_gene: TRBV19
len: 12
abundance: -
CDR3aa: ASRRTGSNEKLF

j_gene: TRBJ1-2
v_gene: TRBV11-2
len: 11
abundance: -
CDR3aa: ASSSGQNYGYT

j_gene: TRBJ1-2
v_gene: TRBV19
len: 13
abundance: -
CDR3aa: ASSIGSATSYGYT

j_gene: TRBJ2-7
v_gene: TRBV5-6
len: 17
abundance: -
CDR3aa: ASSLVRGELQPLCYEQY

j_gene: TRBJ1-2
v_gene: TRBV7-2
len: 11
abundance: -
CDR3aa: ASRGAGGPGYT

j_gene: TRBJ2-7
v_gene: TRBV28
len: 11
abundance: once
CDR3aa: ASRAFTSGEQY

j_gene: TRBJ1-6
v_gene: TRBV6-1
len: 18
abundance: -
CDR3aa: ASSEPQGFRSRVNSSPLH

j_gene: TRBJ2-7
v_gene: TRBV6-8
len: 12
abundance: -
CDR3aa: ASSYDKGAYEQY